A selection of T cell receptor beta chains follows, all from one sample in a study of Graves' ophthalmopathy and Graves' hyperthyroidism. TCRdb recomputed calls from the multiplex PCR reads with MiXCR, one row per CDR3 protein. The sample shows 650,000 to 900,000 distinct CDR3 sequences, around 40% of them seen only once. Input material: peripheral blood. All receptors derive from an adult man with Graves' ophthalmopathy. Both conserved end residues are part of each CDR3. Each record gives: V gene, D gene, J gene, clone size, CDR3 DNA, CDR3 protein. A D gene is named only where the DNA matches it firmly. The listing skips clone size in some rows; elsewhere it reads once, few, many or a size class.

v_gene: TRBV2; d_gene: .; j_gene: TRBJ1-5; abundance: many; CDR3nt: TGTGCCAGCAGTGGGGACGGATTCAGCCAGCCCCAGCATTTT; CDR3aa: CASSGDGFSQPQHF
v_gene: TRBV25-1; d_gene: .; j_gene: TRBJ1-5; abundance: few; CDR3nt: TGTGCCAGCAGCGGGGGGTATCAGCCCCAGCATTTT; CDR3aa: CASSGGYQPQHF
v_gene: TRBV7-9; d_gene: .; j_gene: TRBJ1-1; abundance: .; CDR3nt: TGTGCCAGCAGCCACCCCCGGGGGGGGAGGAAGGGCACTGAAGCTTTCTTT; CDR3aa: CASSHPRGGRKGTEAFF
v_gene: TRBV6-2/TRBV6-3; d_gene: .; j_gene: TRBJ1-1; abundance: .; CDR3nt: TGTGCCAGCAGTTACCTGACGTGGAACACTGAAGCTTTCTTT; CDR3aa: CASSYLTWNTEAFF
v_gene: TRBV7-9; d_gene: TRBD1; j_gene: TRBJ1-1; abundance: many; CDR3nt: TGTGCCAGCAGCTTCGGACAGGGAGTAACTGTAGTGTACACTGAAGCTTTCTTT; CDR3aa: CASSFGQGVTVVYTEAFF
v_gene: TRBV2; d_gene: TRBD1; j_gene: TRBJ1-1; abundance: many; CDR3nt: TGTGCCAGCTTAGTAGGGGGCAACACTGAAGCTTTCTTT; CDR3aa: CASLVGGNTEAFF
v_gene: TRBV20-1; d_gene: TRBD2; j_gene: TRBJ2-5; abundance: few; CDR3nt: TGCAGTGCTAGGTTGAGGGGGACTAGCGGCCAAGAGACCCAGTACTTC; CDR3aa: CSARLRGTSGQETQYF
v_gene: TRBV19; d_gene: TRBD1; j_gene: TRBJ1-6; abundance: many; CDR3nt: TGTGCCAGTCGGTCGGACAGGAATAATTCACCCCTCCACTTT; CDR3aa: CASRSDRNNSPLHF
v_gene: TRBV20-1; d_gene: .; j_gene: TRBJ2-3; abundance: few; CDR3nt: TGCAGTGCTAGATCGGAAATGAGGGGAGATACGCAGTATTTT; CDR3aa: CSARSEMRGDTQYF
v_gene: TRBV7-3; d_gene: .; j_gene: TRBJ1-1; abundance: many; CDR3nt: TGTGCCAGCAGCCTGGGCGGCGAGAACACTGAAGCTTTCTTT; CDR3aa: CASSLGGENTEAFF
v_gene: TRBV7-9; d_gene: .; j_gene: TRBJ1-2; abundance: once; CDR3nt: TGTGCCAGCAGGCCTCAACAGGGAAACTATGGCTACACCTTC; CDR3aa: CASRPQQGNYGYTF
v_gene: TRBV11-2; d_gene: .; j_gene: TRBJ2-7; abundance: .; CDR3nt: TGTGCCAGCAGCTTAATGACGGCAGTGTGGCACGAGCAGTACTTC; CDR3aa: CASSLMTAVWHEQYF
v_gene: TRBV7-9; d_gene: .; j_gene: TRBJ1-2; abundance: many; CDR3nt: TGTGCCAGCAGCTTAGAGACAAGTAGGAGCTATGGCTACACCTTC; CDR3aa: CASSLETSRSYGYTF
v_gene: TRBV7-9; d_gene: .; j_gene: TRBJ1-2; abundance: .; CDR3nt: TGTGCCAGCAGTTTAGTAGTAATGGGGGGATCCAGGGGCTACACCTTC; CDR3aa: CASSLVVMGGSRGYTF
v_gene: TRBV20-1; d_gene: TRBD2; j_gene: TRBJ2-5; abundance: .; CDR3nt: TGCAGTGCCCCCGGGGTTAGCGGGAGGGCGGTAGAGACCCAGTACTTC; CDR3aa: CSAPGVSGRAVETQYF
v_gene: TRBV7-9; d_gene: TRBD1; j_gene: TRBJ1-6; abundance: many; CDR3nt: TGTGCCAGCAGCCCATCGGGACAGCCGGTGTCACCCCTCCACTTT; CDR3aa: CASSPSGQPVSPLHF
v_gene: TRBV2; d_gene: .; j_gene: TRBJ2-7; abundance: many; CDR3nt: TGTGCCAGTGGGGAGGCCTACGAGCAGTACTTC; CDR3aa: CASGEAYEQYF
v_gene: TRBV5-1; d_gene: TRBD2; j_gene: TRBJ2-7; abundance: .; CDR3nt: TGCGCCAGCAGCCAAGATGGGCTAGCGGGAGGGTACGAGCAGTACTTC; CDR3aa: CASSQDGLAGGYEQYF
v_gene: TRBV2; d_gene: .; j_gene: TRBJ1-6; abundance: .; CDR3nt: TGTGCCAGCAGTGTGATCCCGAAGCTTGGCTCCTATAATTCACCCCTCCACTTT; CDR3aa: CASSVIPKLGSYNSPLHF
v_gene: TRBV9; d_gene: .; j_gene: TRBJ2-5; abundance: .; CDR3nt: TGTGCCAGCAGCGTAGTCGGACGACAACAAGAGACCCAGTACTTC; CDR3aa: CASSVVGRQQETQYF
v_gene: TRBV6-6; d_gene: .; j_gene: TRBJ1-5; abundance: many; CDR3nt: TGTGCCAGCAGTTACTCGGGTCCTCAGCCCCAGCATTTT; CDR3aa: CASSYSGPQPQHF
v_gene: TRBV10-3; d_gene: TRBD1; j_gene: TRBJ1-5; abundance: .; CDR3nt: TGTGCCATCAGTGAGTCCTATGGGACAGGGGTCGATCAGCCCCAGCATTTT; CDR3aa: CAISESYGTGVDQPQHF
v_gene: TRBV7-2; d_gene: .; j_gene: TRBJ2-7; abundance: .; CDR3nt: TGTGCCAGCAGCCAAGTAGGCCCCGGGGCCTACGAGCAGTACTTC; CDR3aa: CASSQVGPGAYEQYF
v_gene: TRBV9; d_gene: .; j_gene: TRBJ1-3; abundance: few; CDR3nt: TGTGCCAGCAGCGCCTGGGGGAGCTCTGGAAACACCATATATTTT; CDR3aa: CASSAWGSSGNTIYF
v_gene: TRBV2; d_gene: TRBD1; j_gene: TRBJ1-5; abundance: many; CDR3nt: TGTGCCAGCAGTAAGGACAGGGCGAATCAGCCCCAGCATTTT; CDR3aa: CASSKDRANQPQHF
v_gene: TRBV12-3/TRBV12-4; d_gene: TRBD1; j_gene: TRBJ2-5; abundance: few; CDR3nt: TGTGCCAGCAGTCGACAGCCACCGGGACAGGGGGAGACCCAGTACTTC; CDR3aa: CASSRQPPGQGETQYF
v_gene: TRBV7-4; d_gene: TRBD1; j_gene: TRBJ1-4; abundance: .; CDR3nt: TGTGCCAGCAGCTCCGGGACAGGGGGCGCTAATGAAAAGCTGTTTTTT; CDR3aa: CASSSGTGGANEKLFF
v_gene: TRBV7-9; d_gene: .; j_gene: TRBJ2-7; abundance: .; CDR3nt: TGTGCCAGCAGCTTTCAGGGGGGTCTCGACGAGCAGTACTTC; CDR3aa: CASSFQGGLDEQYF
v_gene: TRBV20-1; d_gene: .; j_gene: TRBJ2-7; abundance: .; CDR3nt: TGCAGTGCTAGAGATCAAGGGGGCGGGGGAATTGCGTACGAGCAGTACTTC; CDR3aa: CSARDQGGGGIAYEQYF
v_gene: TRBV20-1; d_gene: TRBD2; j_gene: TRBJ2-5; abundance: few; CDR3nt: TGCAGTGCTCGACGGACTAGCGGCAAGGAGACCCAGTACTTC; CDR3aa: CSARRTSGKETQYF
v_gene: TRBV7-9; d_gene: .; j_gene: TRBJ1-2; abundance: many; CDR3nt: TGTGCCAGCAGCTTAGCCACCGTAATCGGGGGCTACACCTTC; CDR3aa: CASSLATVIGGYTF
v_gene: TRBV2; d_gene: .; j_gene: TRBJ1-2; abundance: .; CDR3nt: TGTGCCAGCAGTGACCTGGGACGGCGGGGCTATGGCTACACCTTC; CDR3aa: CASSDLGRRGYGYTF
v_gene: TRBV10-3; d_gene: .; j_gene: TRBJ1-2; abundance: many; CDR3nt: TGTGCCATTAGTTCTGGGACGTTTAACTATGGCTACACCTTC; CDR3aa: CAISSGTFNYGYTF
v_gene: TRBV7-2; d_gene: TRBD2; j_gene: TRBJ2-7; abundance: .; CDR3nt: TGTGCCAGCAGGCTAGCGGGAGGGAACTCCTACGAGCAGTACTTC; CDR3aa: CASRLAGGNSYEQYF
v_gene: TRBV9; d_gene: .; j_gene: TRBJ2-7; abundance: .; CDR3nt: TGTGCCAGCAGCGTGGCCCAGGGGAACCACGAGCAGTACTTC; CDR3aa: CASSVAQGNHEQYF
v_gene: TRBV10-3; d_gene: TRBD1; j_gene: TRBJ1-2; abundance: many; CDR3nt: TGTGCCATCAGTCAGGGGGGGGGCTACACCTTC; CDR3aa: CAISQGGGYTF
v_gene: TRBV7-2; d_gene: .; j_gene: TRBJ1-5; abundance: .; CDR3nt: TGTGCCAGCAGCCCCTTCGACAGTTATCAGCCCCAGCATTTT; CDR3aa: CASSPFDSYQPQHF
v_gene: TRBV25-1; d_gene: .; j_gene: TRBJ2-2; abundance: .; CDR3nt: TGTGCCAGCAGTTACTCGGAGGGCCCACGGATGAACTACGCCGGGGAGCTGTTTTTT; CDR3aa: CASSYSEGPRMNYAGELFF
v_gene: TRBV7-9; d_gene: .; j_gene: TRBJ2-5; abundance: .; CDR3nt: TGTGCCAGCAGCCCTGGTTCCGGCAAGGGAGAGACCCAGTACTTC; CDR3aa: CASSPGSGKGETQYF